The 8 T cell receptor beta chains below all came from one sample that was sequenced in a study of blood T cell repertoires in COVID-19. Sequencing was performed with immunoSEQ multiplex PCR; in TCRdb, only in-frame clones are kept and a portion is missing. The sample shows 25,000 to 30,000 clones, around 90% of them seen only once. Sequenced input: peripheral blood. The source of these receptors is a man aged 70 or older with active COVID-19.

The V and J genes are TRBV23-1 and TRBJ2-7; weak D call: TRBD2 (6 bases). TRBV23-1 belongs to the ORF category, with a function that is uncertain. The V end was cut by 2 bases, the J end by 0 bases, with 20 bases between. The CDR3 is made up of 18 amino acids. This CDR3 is CASSQPFDSPGSSYEQYF. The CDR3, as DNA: TGCGCCAGCAGTCAACCTTTTGACTCCCCCGGGAGCTCCTACGAGCAGTACTTC.

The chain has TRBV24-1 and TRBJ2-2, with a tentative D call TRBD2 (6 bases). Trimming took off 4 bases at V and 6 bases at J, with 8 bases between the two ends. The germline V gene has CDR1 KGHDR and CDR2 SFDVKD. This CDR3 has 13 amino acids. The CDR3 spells CATSEAGPGELFF. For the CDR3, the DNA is TGTGCCACCAGTGAGGCGGGGCCCGGGGAGCTGTTTTTT.

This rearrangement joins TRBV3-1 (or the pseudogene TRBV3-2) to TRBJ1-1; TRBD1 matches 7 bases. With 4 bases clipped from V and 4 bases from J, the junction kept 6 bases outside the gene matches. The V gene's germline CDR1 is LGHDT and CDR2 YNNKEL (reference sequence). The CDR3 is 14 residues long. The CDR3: CASSLRGGPTEAFF. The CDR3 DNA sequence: TGTGCCAGCAGCCTCAGAGGGGGCCCCACTGAAGCTTTCTTT.

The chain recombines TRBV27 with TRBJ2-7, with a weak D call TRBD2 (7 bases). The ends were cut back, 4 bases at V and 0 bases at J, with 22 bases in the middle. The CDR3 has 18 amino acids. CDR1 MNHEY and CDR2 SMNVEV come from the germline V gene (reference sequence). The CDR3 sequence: CASSSRSGGGAYSYEQYF. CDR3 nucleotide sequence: TGTGCCAGCAGTTCACGTTCCGGCGGGGGCGCTTACTCCTACGAGCAGTACTTC.

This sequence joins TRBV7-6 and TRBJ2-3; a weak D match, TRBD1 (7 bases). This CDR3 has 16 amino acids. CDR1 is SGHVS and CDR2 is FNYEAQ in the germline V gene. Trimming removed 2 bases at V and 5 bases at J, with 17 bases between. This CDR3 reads CASSLQGGWRQDTQYF. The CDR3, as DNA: TGTGCCAGCAGCTTACAGGGGGGCTGGCGCCAAGATACGCAGTATTTT. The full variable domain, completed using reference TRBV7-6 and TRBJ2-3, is GAGVSQSPRYKVTKRGQDVALRCDPISGHVSLYWYRQALGQGPEFLTYFNYEAQQDKSGLPNDRFSAERPEGSISTLTIQRTEQRDSAMYRCASSLQGGWRQDTQYFGPGTRLTVL.

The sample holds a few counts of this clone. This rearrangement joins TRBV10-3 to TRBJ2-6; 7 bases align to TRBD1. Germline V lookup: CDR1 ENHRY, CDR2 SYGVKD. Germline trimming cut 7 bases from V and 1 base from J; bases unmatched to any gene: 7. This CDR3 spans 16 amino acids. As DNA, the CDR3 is TGTGCCATCAAACCAGGGGGTAGGTCTGGGGCCAACGTCCTGACTTTC. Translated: CAIKPGGRSGANVLTF.

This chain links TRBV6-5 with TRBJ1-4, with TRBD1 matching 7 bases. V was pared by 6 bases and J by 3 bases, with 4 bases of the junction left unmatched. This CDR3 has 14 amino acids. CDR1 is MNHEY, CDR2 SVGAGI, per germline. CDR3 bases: TGTGCCAGCAGCGAGGGGGCCTCTAATGAAAAACTGTTTTTT. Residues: CASSEGASNEKLFF.

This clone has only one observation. The CDR3 is CASSDGAYNEQFF. In DNA, the CDR3 is TGTGCCAGCAGTGACGGGGCCTACAATGAGCAGTTCTTC. The chain recombines TRBV2 with TRBJ2-1, with D perhaps matching TRBD2 (5 bases). This CDR3 contains 13 residues. Germline V gene lookup returns CDR1 SNHLY and CDR2 FYNNEI. The V end was cut by 3 bases, the J end by 2 bases, with 5 bases between.